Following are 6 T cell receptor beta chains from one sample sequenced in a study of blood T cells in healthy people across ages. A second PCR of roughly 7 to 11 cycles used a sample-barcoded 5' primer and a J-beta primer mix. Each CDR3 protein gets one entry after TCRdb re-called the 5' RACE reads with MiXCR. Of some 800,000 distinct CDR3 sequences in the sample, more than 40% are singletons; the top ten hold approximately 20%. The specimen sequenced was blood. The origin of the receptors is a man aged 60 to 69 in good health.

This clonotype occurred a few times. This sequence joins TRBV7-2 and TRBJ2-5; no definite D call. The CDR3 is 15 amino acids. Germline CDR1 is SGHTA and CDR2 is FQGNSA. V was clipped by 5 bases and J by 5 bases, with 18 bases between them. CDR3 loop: CASSQASGLSETQYF. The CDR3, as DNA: TGTGCCAGCAGCCAAGCCTCGGGTCTTTCGGAGACCCAGTACTTC.

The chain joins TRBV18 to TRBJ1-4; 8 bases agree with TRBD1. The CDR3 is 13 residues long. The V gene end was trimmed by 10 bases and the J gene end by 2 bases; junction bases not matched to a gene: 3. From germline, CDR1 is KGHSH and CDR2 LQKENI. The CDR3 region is CATRQGTNEKLFF. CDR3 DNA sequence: TGTGCCACTCGACAGGGGACTAATGAAAAACTGTTTTTT.

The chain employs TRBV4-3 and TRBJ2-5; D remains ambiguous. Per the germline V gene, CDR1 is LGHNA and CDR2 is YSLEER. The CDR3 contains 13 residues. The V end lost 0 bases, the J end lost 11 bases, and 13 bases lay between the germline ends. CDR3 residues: CASSQDRGFEQYF. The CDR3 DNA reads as TGCGCCAGCAGCCAAGATCGAGGATTTGAGCAGTACTTC.

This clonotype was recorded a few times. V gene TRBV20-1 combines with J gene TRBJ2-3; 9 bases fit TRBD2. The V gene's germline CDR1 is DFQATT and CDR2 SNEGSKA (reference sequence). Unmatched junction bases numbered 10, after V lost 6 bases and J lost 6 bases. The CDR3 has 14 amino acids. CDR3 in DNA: TGCAGTGCCCCGACTAGCGGTTTTTTGGATACGCAGTATTTT. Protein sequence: CSAPTSGFLDTQYF.

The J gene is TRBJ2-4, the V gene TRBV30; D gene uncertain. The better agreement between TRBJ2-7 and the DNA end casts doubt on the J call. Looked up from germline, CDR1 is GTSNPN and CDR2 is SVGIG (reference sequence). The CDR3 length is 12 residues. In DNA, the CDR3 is TGTGCCTGGAGCAGGTCTCCCTACGAGCAGTACTTC. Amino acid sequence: CAWSRSPYEQYF.

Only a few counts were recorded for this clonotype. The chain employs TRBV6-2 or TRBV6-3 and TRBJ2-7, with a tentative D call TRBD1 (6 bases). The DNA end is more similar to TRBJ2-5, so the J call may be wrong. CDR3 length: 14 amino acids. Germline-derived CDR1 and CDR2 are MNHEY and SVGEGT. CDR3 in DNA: TGTGCCAGCAGAATACAGGGCGTCGGGGAGACCCAGTACTTC. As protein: CASRIQGVGETQYF.